The sequence of this TCR beta chain was determined in a study of shared clonotypes between healthy human individuals. Overall study context: The cohort comprised two women and a few men. Their ages spanned 18 to 49 years. Study results and caveats: Only blood samples were collected, and tissue repertoires likely differ. Shared across a few donors were 4% to 6% of the naive CD4 clonotypes.

Naive CD8 populations comprised CD45RO-negative cells positively selected for CCR7, excluding terminally differentiated effector memory CD45RA+ cells. Per the original data handling: ImmunoSEQ junction-only sequences lacked quality scores, so their filtering differed. Assay: immunoSEQ multiplex PCR; the TCRdb copy retains only in-frame clones and omits some. That table gives V, J and clone size, and the DNA gave D and trimming. The sample gives around 2,000,000 clones, approximately 94% of which show up once; about 1.5% is in the top ten. On this clone: No antigen is known for it.

With 4 bases clipped from V and 0 bases from J, the junction kept 4 bases outside the gene matches. The CDR3 has 15 residues. Germline assignment: CDR1 MNHEY and CDR2 SMNVEV (reference sequence). V gene TRBV27 combines with J gene TRBJ1-1, with 8 nucleotides matching TRBD1. Specimen: naive CD8+ T cells from PBMCs. The TCR originated in a man aged 18-30 years in good health. Some clones in this sample may be carry-over from other donors' samples. DNA for the CDR3: TGTGCCAGCAGTTGGACAGGGCACATGAACACTGAAGCTTTCTTT. Residues: CASSWTGHMNTEAFF.